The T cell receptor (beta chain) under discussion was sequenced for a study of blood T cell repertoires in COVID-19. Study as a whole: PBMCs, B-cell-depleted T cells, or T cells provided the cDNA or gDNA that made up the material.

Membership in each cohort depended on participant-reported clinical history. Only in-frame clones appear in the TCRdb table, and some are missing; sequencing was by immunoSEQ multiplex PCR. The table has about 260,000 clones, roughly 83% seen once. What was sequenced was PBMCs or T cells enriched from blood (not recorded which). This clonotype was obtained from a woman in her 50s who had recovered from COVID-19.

CDR3 DNA: TGTGCCAGCGCGGATTTTAGAAGTGAAAAACTGTTTTTT. Translating gives CASADFRSEKLFF. This rearrangement joins TRBV12-3 or TRBV12-4 to TRBJ1-4; D ambiguous. Trimming pared 8 bases from V and 7 bases from J, leaving 14 bases between. The CDR3 is 13 residues long.